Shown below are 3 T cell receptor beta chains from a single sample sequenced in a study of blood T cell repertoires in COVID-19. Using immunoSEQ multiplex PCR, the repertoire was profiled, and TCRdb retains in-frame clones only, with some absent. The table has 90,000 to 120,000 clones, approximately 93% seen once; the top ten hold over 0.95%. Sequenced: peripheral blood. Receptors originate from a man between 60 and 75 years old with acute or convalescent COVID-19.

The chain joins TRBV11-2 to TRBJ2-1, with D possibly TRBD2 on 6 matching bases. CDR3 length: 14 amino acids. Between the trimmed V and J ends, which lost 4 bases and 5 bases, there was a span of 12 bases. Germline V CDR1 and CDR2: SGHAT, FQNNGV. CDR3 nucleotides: TGTGCCAGCAGCTCGGGGACTTACGACAATGAGCAGTTCTTC. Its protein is CASSSGTYDNEQFF.

The CDR3 protein is CASTSGNTEAFF. The DNA of the CDR3 is TGTGCCAGCACAAGCGGGAACACTGAAGCTTTCTTT. The chain couples TRBV7-9 to TRBJ1-1; D is uncertain. The CDR3 has 12 amino acids. The germline CDR1 and CDR2 sequences are SEHNR and FQNEAQ (reference sequence). With 7 bases removed from V and 1 base from J, the gap between germline ends came to 7 bases. The whole variable domain, filled in from reference TRBV7-9 and TRBJ1-1, reads DTGVSQNPRHKITKRGQNVTFRCDPISEHNRLYWYRQTLGQGPEFLTYFQNEAQLEKSRLLSDRFSAERPKGSFSTLEIQRTEQGDSAMYLCASTSGNTEAFFGQGTRLTVV.

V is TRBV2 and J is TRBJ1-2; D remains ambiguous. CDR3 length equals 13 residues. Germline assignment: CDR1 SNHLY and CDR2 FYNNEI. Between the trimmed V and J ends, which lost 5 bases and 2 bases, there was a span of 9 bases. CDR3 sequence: CASSLDTNYGYTF. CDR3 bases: TGTGCCAGCAGTTTAGACACCAACTATGGCTACACCTTC. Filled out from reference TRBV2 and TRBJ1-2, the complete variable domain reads EPEVTQTPSHQVTQMGQEVILRCVPISNHLYFYWYRQILGQKVEFLVSFYNNEISEKSEIFDDQFSVERPDGSNFTLKIRSTKLEDSAMYFCASSLDTNYGYTFGSGTRLTVV.